This is a list of T cell receptor beta chains from one sample in a study of T-cell memory formation after mild COVID-19. One entry per CDR3 protein results from TCRdb running MiXCR on the 5' RACE reads. The sample has about 560,000 distinct CDR3 sequences, around 15% seen once; the top ten hold about 8.6%. Sequencing was done on a sample of PBMCs or a T cell subset sorted from them (not recorded which). The receptors come from an adult woman who had mild COVID-19 (a few samples of this study predate the infection). Cell type and time point are not known. Each CDR3 is given with its conserved first and last residue. D genes are given only for firm matches. Some rows have no size entry. The others give once, few or many, or a class for an expanded clone.

d_call | j_call | clone_size | v_call | cdr3_nt | cdr3_aa
TRBD1 | TRBJ2-2 | . | TRBV7-2 | TGTGCCAGCAGCCCAGGGGGCAGTAACACCGGGGAGCTGTTTTTT | CASSPGGSNTGELFF
. | TRBJ2-1 | few | TRBV29-1 | TGCAGCGGATCTATGGGACTCCGTACGAACAATGAGCAGTTCTTC | CSGSMGLRTNNEQFF
. | TRBJ2-7 | few | TRBV30 | TGTGCCTGGAGTGGAGGACAGATTCCAGACGAGCAGTACTTC | CAWSGGQIPDEQYF
TRBD2 | TRBJ2-1 | . | TRBV11-2 | TGTGCCAGCAGCGGTCTGGGAAGCGGGACTAGATACAATGAGCAGTTCTTC | CASSGLGSGTRYNEQFF
. | TRBJ1-1 | . | TRBV29-1 | TGCAGCGTTGGGAGGAACACTGAAGCTTTCTTT | CSVGRNTEAFF
TRBD2 | TRBJ2-1 | . | TRBV7-3 | TGTGCCAGCAGCTTCATGGGGTTAGCGGGAGGGCATAACAATGAGCAGTTCTTC | CASSFMGLAGGHNNEQFF
TRBD1 | TRBJ1-1 | many | TRBV7-9 | TGTGCCAGCAGAGAAGGAGGGACAGGGGGCCGTACTGAAGCTTTCTTT | CASREGGTGGRTEAFF
. | TRBJ2-7 | . | TRBV4-1 | TGCGCCAGCAGCCAAGGACAGTTTAGGGCCTACGAGCAGTACTTC | CASSQGQFRAYEQYF
TRBD2 | TRBJ2-3 | few | TRBV7-3 | TGTGCCAGCAGCTTAAATGTGGCGGGAGGAACAGATACGCAGTATTTT | CASSLNVAGGTDTQYF
TRBD1 | TRBJ2-5 | few | TRBV19 | TGTGCCAGCGGGACAGGGAATCAAGAGACCCAGTACTTC | CASGTGNQETQYF
. | TRBJ1-1 | . | TRBV7-9 | TGTGCCAGCACCTCCCCGGGCAGGCTGAACACTGAAGCTTTCTTT | CASTSPGRLNTEAFF
TRBD1 | TRBJ1-2 | . | TRBV9 | TGTGCCAGCAGCTCCCACCCAGGGGGCGTTAACTATGGCTACACCTTC | CASSSHPGGVNYGYTF
TRBD1 | TRBJ1-2 | . | TRBV9 | TGTGCCAGCAGCGCCTTACAGGGGGATGGCTACACCTTC | CASSALQGDGYTF
. | TRBJ2-5 | many | TRBV12-3/TRBV12-4 | TGTGCCAGCAGTTTCAGTGGGCCAGAGACCCAGTACTTC | CASSFSGPETQYF
. | TRBJ1-1 | . | TRBV12-3/TRBV12-4 | TGTGCCAGCAGTTTAAGGCGTCCACAGGGACGTGCTTTCTTT | CASSLRRPQGRAFF
. | TRBJ2-5 | . | TRBV12-3/TRBV12-4 | TGTGCCAGCAGGCGCAAGGAGACCCAGTACTTC | CASRRKETQYF
. | TRBJ2-1 | . | TRBV3-1 | TGTGCCAGCAGCCAAGGGCTGGGAGATAAGCAGTTCTTC | CASSQGLGDKQFF
. | TRBJ2-3 | few | TRBV14 | TGTGCCAGCAGCCAAACAAAAGATACGCAGTATTTT | CASSQTKDTQYF
. | TRBJ2-7 | . | TRBV14 | TGTGCCAGCAGCCAAGATGAGTCCGACTCCTGGGAGCAGTACTTC | CASSQDESDSWEQYF
. | TRBJ2-7 | . | TRBV12-3/TRBV12-4 | TGTGCCAGCAGCCGCACTAGTCTCTACGAGCAGTACTTC | CASSRTSLYEQYF
. | TRBJ1-1 | many | TRBV9 | TGTGCCAGCAGCGGCGGACTGGAAACGGCGGAAGCTTTCTTT | CASSGGLETAEAFF
TRBD1 | TRBJ2-7 | . | TRBV2 | TGTGCCAGCAGTCCGGACAGGGAGTACGAGCAGTACTTC | CASSPDREYEQYF
. | TRBJ1-1 | few | TRBV29-1 | TGCAGCGGCACCGAGGGGTGGACTGAAGCTTTCTTT | CSGTEGWTEAFF
TRBD1 | TRBJ1-5 | few | TRBV5-1 | TGCGCCAGCAGCCTTCGACAGGGAAGTCAGCCCCAGCATTTT | CASSLRQGSQPQHF
. | TRBJ1-1 | . | TRBV20-1 | TGCAGTGCTCCCCAACCCATACCGGGACGAACTGAAGCTTTCTTT | CSAPQPIPGRTEAFF
TRBD1 | TRBJ1-6 | . | TRBV15 | TGTGCCACCAGCAGTGATCGGACAGGCAGTAATTCACCCCTCCACTTT | CATSSDRTGSNSPLHF
. | TRBJ2-1 | few | TRBV7-9 | TGTGCCAGCAGAAAGACAGCCACGAGCTCCTACAATGAGCAGTTCTTC | CASRKTATSSYNEQFF
TRBD2 | TRBJ2-3 | . | TRBV6-4 | TGTGCCAGCAGTTCCTCCGGGACTAAAGGCACAGATACGCAGTATTTT | CASSSSGTKGTDTQYF
TRBD2 | TRBJ2-5 | . | TRBV5-1 | TGCGCCAGCAGCTTGGAACCAGCGGGGGCGGCACAAGAGACCCAGTACTTC | CASSLEPAGAAQETQYF
TRBD1 | TRBJ1-1 | few | TRBV19 | TGTGCCAGTTACAGGGGGCTTGAAGCTTTCTTT | CASYRGLEAFF
. | TRBJ1-4 | once | TRBV4-2 | TGTGCCAGCAGCCCGGATAGTTTAGTAAGCGAAAAACTGTTTTTT | CASSPDSLVSEKLFF
TRBD1 | TRBJ2-3 | . | TRBV20-1 | TGCAGTGCTAGGGACTCACAGGGGCCATCCTTCCTGAGTACGCAGTATTTT | CSARDSQGPSFLSTQYF
TRBD1 | TRBJ1-2 | . | TRBV7-2 | TGTGCCAGCAGCACGGACAGGGGGTTATATGGCTACACCTTC | CASSTDRGLYGYTF
. | TRBJ2-1 | few | TRBV9 | TGTGCCAGCAGCGTAGGGCTAACGGGGACCTACAATGAGCAGTTCTTC | CASSVGLTGTYNEQFF
. | TRBJ1-6 | few | TRBV11-2 | TGTGCCAGCAGCTCTCCCGGGGCCCTCCACTTT | CASSSPGALHF
. | TRBJ2-7 | many | TRBV5-1 | TGCGCCAGCAGCTTGGGGGACGTAACCTACGAGCAGTACTTC | CASSLGDVTYEQYF
. | TRBJ1-1 | . | TRBV7-9 | TGTGCCAGCAGCCTCAAGGCAGTTGGATGGCTTGGGGCTTTCTTT | CASSLKAVGWLGAFF
. | TRBJ2-3 | many | TRBV13 | TGTGCCAGCAGCTTAAGGTCGACTAAGACGCAGTATTTT | CASSLRSTKTQYF
. | TRBJ1-1 | few | TRBV6-6 | TGTGCCAGCAGTTACTCGACTCCGGCTGAAGCTTTCTTT | CASSYSTPAEAFF
TRBD1 | TRBJ2-7 | few | TRBV20-1 | TGCAGTGCCCGAACCAGAGGACAGGGAATCGAGCAGTACTTC | CSARTRGQGIEQYF
. | TRBJ2-7 | few | TRBV20-1 | TGCAGTGCTAAGGACTTCCTCTCCTACGAGCAGTACTTC | CSAKDFLSYEQYF
. | TRBJ2-7 | few | TRBV6-2/TRBV6-3 | TGTGCCAGCAGTTACCCAGCGAACGAGCAGTACTTC | CASSYPANEQYF
TRBD2 | TRBJ2-6 | few | TRBV7-9 | TGTGCCAGCAGCTTAACCATTATTCAGCCGGGACTAGCGGGGCCCTTTTCTGGGGCCAACGTCCTGACTTTC | CASSLTIIQPGLAGPFSGANVLTF
. | TRBJ2-7 | many | TRBV7-9 | TGCGCCAGCAGCTTCGGCTCCTACGAGCAGTACTTC | CASSFGSYEQYF
. | TRBJ1-5 | . | TRBV10-3 | TGTGCCATCAGTGAGTCACCGGGGGGCAATCAGCCCCAGCATTTT | CAISESPGGNQPQHF
TRBD2 | TRBJ2-1 | few | TRBV6-1 | TGTGCCAGCAGCCTTCCGCTAGCGGGAGGTTCCAATGAGCAGTTCTTC | CASSLPLAGGSNEQFF
. | TRBJ1-5 | few | TRBV21-1 | TGTGCCAGCAGCAAAGGGGAGGGAAGCAATCAGCCCCAGCATTTT | CASSKGEGSNQPQHF
. | TRBJ1-2 | few | TRBV5-1 | TGCGCCAGCAGCTTGGATATAGGTGTGACAGTTAACTATGGCTACACCTTC | CASSLDIGVTVNYGYTF
. | TRBJ2-3 | . | TRBV6-5 | TGTGCCAGCAGTCCCTATTGGTCCGGCACAGATACGCAGTATTTT | CASSPYWSGTDTQYF
TRBD1 | TRBJ1-6 | . | TRBV7-6 | TGTGCCAGCAGCCCTCGACAGGGGTCACCCCTCCACTTT | CASSPRQGSPLHF
TRBD1 | TRBJ1-1 | . | TRBV29-1 | TGCAGCGTTTGGGACAGGGAAAACACTGAAGCTTTCTTT | CSVWDRENTEAFF
. | TRBJ2-7 | few | TRBV5-1 | TGCGCCAGCAGCTTGCCAGGGTCGATCTACGAGCAGTACTTC | CASSLPGSIYEQYF
. | TRBJ2-3 | . | TRBV20-1 | TGCAGTGCTGGCGTTAGCGGAGCCCTTAGCACAGATACGCAGTATTTT | CSAGVSGALSTDTQYF
TRBD1 | TRBJ1-2 | few | TRBV7-9 | TGTGCCAGCAGCGACAGGGTTGGTGGCTACACCTTC | CASSDRVGGYTF
TRBD2 | TRBJ2-4 | . | TRBV4-2 | TGTGCCAGCAGCCAAGACCCACTGCACCTAGCGGGAGGCTACAAAAACATTCAGTACTTC | CASSQDPLHLAGGYKNIQYF